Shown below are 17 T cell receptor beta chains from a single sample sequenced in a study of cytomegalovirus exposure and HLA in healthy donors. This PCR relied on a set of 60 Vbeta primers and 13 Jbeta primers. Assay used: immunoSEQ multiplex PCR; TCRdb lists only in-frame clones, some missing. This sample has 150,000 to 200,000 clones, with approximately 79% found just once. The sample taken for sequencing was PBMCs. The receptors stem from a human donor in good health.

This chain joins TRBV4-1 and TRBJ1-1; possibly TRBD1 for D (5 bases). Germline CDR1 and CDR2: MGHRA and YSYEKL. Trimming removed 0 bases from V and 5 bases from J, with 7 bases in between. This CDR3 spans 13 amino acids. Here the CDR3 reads CASSQEGGTEAFF. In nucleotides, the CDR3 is TGCGCCAGCAGCCAAGAGGGGGGGACTGAAGCTTTCTTT.

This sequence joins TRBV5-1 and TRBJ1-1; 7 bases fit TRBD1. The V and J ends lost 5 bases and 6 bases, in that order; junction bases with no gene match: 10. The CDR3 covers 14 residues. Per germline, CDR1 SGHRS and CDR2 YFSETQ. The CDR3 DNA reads TGCGCCAGCAGTCCTTCCGACAGGGTCGCTGAAGCTTTCTTT. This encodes CASSPSDRVAEAFF.

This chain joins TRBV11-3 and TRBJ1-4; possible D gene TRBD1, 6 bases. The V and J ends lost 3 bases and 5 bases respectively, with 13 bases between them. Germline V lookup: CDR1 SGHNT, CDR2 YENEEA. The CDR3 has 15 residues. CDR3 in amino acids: CASSFTGIRNEKLFF. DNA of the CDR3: TGTGCCAGCAGCTTTACAGGGATCCGCAATGAAAAACTGTTTTTT.

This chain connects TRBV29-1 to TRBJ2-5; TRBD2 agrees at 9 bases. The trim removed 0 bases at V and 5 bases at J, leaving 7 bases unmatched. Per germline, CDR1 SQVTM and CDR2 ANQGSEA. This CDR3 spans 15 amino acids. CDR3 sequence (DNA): TGCAGCGTTGAAGATCGGCGGGGGGGCCTTGAGACCCAGTACTTC. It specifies CSVEDRRGGLETQYF.

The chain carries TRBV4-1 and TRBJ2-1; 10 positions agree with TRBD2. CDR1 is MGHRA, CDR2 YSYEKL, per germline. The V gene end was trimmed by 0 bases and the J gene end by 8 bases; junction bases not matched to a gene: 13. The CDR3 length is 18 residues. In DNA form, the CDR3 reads TGCGCCAGCAGCCAAGATCGTGAGCGGGGGGGCCGTTTCGATGAGCAGTTCTTC. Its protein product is CASSQDRERGGRFDEQFF.

The CDR3 nucleotides read TGCGCCAGCAGCCCCGGCATGGCAGGGGACACAGATACGCAGTATTTT. It specifies CASSPGMAGDTDTQYF. The chain links TRBV5-1 to TRBJ2-3; a possible D gene is TRBD1 (6 bases). Per the germline V gene, CDR1 is SGHRS and CDR2 is YFSETQ. The V end lost 4 bases, the J end lost 2 bases, and 17 bases lay between the germline ends. The CDR3 has 16 amino acids.

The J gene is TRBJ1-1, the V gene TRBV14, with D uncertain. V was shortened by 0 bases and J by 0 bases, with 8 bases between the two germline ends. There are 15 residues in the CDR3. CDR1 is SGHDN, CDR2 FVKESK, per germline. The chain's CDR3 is CASSQEATMNTEAFF. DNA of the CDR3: TGTGCCAGCAGCCAAGAAGCCACCATGAACACTGAAGCTTTCTTT.

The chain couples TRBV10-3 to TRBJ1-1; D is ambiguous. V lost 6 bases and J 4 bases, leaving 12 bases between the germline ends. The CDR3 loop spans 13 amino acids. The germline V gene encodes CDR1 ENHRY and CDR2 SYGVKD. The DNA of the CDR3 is TGTGCCATCAGAGCACTACCTGGCACTGAAGCTTTCTTT. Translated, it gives CAIRALPGTEAFF.

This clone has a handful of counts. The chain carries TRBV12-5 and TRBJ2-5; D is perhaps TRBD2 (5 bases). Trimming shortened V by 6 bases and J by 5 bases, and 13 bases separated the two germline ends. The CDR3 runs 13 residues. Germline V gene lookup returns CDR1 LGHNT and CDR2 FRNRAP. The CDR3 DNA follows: TGTGCTAGTGGAACGACATGGGAGGAGACCCAGTACTTC. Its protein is CASGTTWEETQYF.

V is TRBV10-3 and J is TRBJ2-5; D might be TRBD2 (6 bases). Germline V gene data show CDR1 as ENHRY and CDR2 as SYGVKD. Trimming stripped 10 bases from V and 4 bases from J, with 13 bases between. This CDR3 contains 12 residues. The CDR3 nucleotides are TGTGCCACAACTAGCTCGGGAGAGACCCAGTACTTC. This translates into CATTSSGETQYF.

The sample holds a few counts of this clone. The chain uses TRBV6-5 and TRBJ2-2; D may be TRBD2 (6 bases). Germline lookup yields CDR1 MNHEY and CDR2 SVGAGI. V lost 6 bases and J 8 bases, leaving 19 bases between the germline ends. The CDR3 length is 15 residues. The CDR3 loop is CASSPGTEWLGELFF. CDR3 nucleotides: TGTGCCAGCAGCCCCGGGACTGAGTGGTTAGGGGAGCTGTTTTTT.

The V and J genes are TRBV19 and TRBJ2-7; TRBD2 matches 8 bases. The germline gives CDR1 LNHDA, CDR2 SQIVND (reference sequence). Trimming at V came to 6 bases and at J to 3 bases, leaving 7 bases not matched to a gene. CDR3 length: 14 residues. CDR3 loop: CASSPGTSHYEQYF. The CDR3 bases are TGTGCCAGTAGCCCGGGGACTAGTCACTACGAGCAGTACTTC.

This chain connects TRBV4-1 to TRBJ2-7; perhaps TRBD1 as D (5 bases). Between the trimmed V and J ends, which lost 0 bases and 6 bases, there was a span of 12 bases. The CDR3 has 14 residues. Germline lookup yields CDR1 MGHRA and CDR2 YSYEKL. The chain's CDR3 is CASSQEVAGLEQYF. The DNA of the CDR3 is TGCGCCAGCAGCCAAGAAGTGGCAGGGCTCGAGCAGTACTTC.

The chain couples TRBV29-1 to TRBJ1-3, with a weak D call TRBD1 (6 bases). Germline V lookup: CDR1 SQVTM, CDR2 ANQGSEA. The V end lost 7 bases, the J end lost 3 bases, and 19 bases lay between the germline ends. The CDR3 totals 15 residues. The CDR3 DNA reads TGCAGCGCCGAAACACAGGGACATTATGGAAACACCATATATTTT. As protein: CSAETQGHYGNTIYF.

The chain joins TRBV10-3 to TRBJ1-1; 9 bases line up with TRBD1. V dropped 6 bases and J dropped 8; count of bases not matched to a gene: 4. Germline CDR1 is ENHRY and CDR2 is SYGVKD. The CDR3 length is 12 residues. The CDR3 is CAIRGTGKEAFF. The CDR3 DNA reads TGTGCCATCAGGGGGACAGGGAAGGAAGCTTTCTTT.

The CDR3 is CASSSSGKYGYTF. DNA for the CDR3: TGTGCCAGCAGCTCTTCCGGTAAATATGGCTACACCTTC. This chain joins TRBV13 and TRBJ1-2; no reliable D call. Trimming stripped 4 bases from V and 5 bases from J, with 11 bases between. The CDR3 covers 13 residues. The germline V gene has CDR1 PRHDT and CDR2 FYEKMQ (reference sequence).

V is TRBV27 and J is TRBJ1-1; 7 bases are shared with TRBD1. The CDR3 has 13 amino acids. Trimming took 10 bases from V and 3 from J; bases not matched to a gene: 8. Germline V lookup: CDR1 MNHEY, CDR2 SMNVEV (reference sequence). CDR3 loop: CATRLQGYTEAFF. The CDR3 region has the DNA TGTGCCACCCGACTACAGGGGTACACTGAAGCTTTCTTT.